What follows are 22 T cell receptor beta chains derived from one specimen sequenced in a study of T cell responses to AZD1222 COVID-19 vaccine. The method was immunoSEQ multiplex PCR; TCRdb's version includes in-frame clones alone and lacks a portion of them. The data show 79,000 or so clones, with roughly 80% seen just once and approximately 27% held by the top ten. The specimen comprised peripheral blood, sampled 28 days after the second dose of the MenACWY control vaccine. These receptors all come from an adult who received the MenACWY meningococcal vaccine as a control.

The gene calls are TRBV30 and TRBJ1-1; D is perhaps TRBD1 (5 bases). Germline-derived CDR1 and CDR2 are GTSNPN and SVGIG (reference sequence). This CDR3 region has 13 residues. V lost 4 bases, J lost 3 bases, and 12 bases lay in between. Written as DNA, the CDR3 is TGTGCCTGGAACGGGGGGACGGACACTGAAGCTTTCTTT. It is translated as CAWNGGTDTEAFF.

This chain joins TRBV3-1 (or the pseudogene TRBV3-2) and TRBJ1-1; 9 bases map to TRBD1. The CDR3 totals 16 residues. The V gene's germline CDR1 is LGHDT and CDR2 YNNKEL (reference sequence). V was pared by 4 bases and J by 1 base, with 7 bases of the junction left unmatched. This CDR3 reads CASSLGIQGANTEAFF. CDR3 DNA: TGTGCCAGCAGCCTCGGAATACAGGGGGCGAACACTGAAGCTTTCTTT.

The genes are TRBV2 and TRBJ1-1; 10 bases agree with TRBD1. V gave up 5 bases and J gave up 0 bases; unmatched junction bases: 3. The CDR3 has 15 residues. Germline values: CDR1 SNHLY, CDR2 FYNNEI. The CDR3 bases are TGTGCCAGCAGTTCGACAGGGGGCGTGAACACTGAAGCTTTCTTT. Its translation: CASSSTGGVNTEAFF.

This clone was counted once. This rearrangement joins TRBV11-2 to TRBJ2-1, with D uncertain. V lost 1 base, J lost 7 bases, and 8 bases lay in between. The CDR3 runs 13 residues. Looked up from germline, CDR1 is SGHAT and CDR2 is FQNNGV. The CDR3: CASSLAASNEQFF. The CDR3 DNA is TGTGCCAGCAGCTTAGCAGCGTCTAATGAGCAGTTCTTC. Full variable domain (remainder filled in from reference TRBV11-2 and TRBJ2-1): EAGVAQSPRYKIIEKRQSVAFWCNPISGHATLYWYQQILGQGPKLLIQFQNNGVVDDSQLPKDRFSAERLKGVDSTLKIQPAKLEDSAVYLCASSLAASNEQFFGPGTRLTVL.

This chain uses TRBV10-3 with TRBJ1-2; 9 bases match TRBD1. Germline V lookup: CDR1 ENHRY, CDR2 SYGVKD. This CDR3 comprises 12 residues. Trimming took 7 bases from V and 7 from J; bases not matched to a gene: 4. The CDR3 DNA sequence: TGTGCCATCACGGACAGGGGACGTGGCTACACCTTC. Its protein is CAITDRGRGYTF.

This CDR3 reads CAISQRKSQGRVNNEQFF. The CDR3 region has the DNA TGTGCCATCAGTCAACGGAAGAGTCAAGGGCGGGTGAACAATGAGCAGTTCTTC. This chain uses TRBV10-3 with TRBJ2-1; D may be TRBD2 (5 bases). The CDR3 sequence is 18 residues long. V lost 5 bases and J lost 5, with 25 bases in between. Germline CDR1 and CDR2: ENHRY and SYGVKD.

The chain links TRBV7-2 to TRBJ1-2; D is possibly TRBD1 (5 bases). V was trimmed by 6 bases and J by 8 bases, leaving 13 bases between them. Germline V CDR1 and CDR2: SGHTA, FQGNSA. This CDR3 is 12 amino acids long. The chain's CDR3 is CASRLTGFGYTF. CDR3 nucleotide sequence: TGTGCCAGCAGGCTCACAGGTTTCGGCTACACCTTC.

The chain recombines TRBV6-1 with TRBJ2-2; D remains unclear. The CDR3 totals 16 residues. Germline CDR1 MNHNS, CDR2 SASEGT. V lost 4 bases, J lost 0 bases, and 12 bases lay in between. CDR3 in DNA: TGTGCCAGCAGTGCGGGTAGGCTAGCGAACACCGGGGAGCTGTTTTTT. Translated, it gives CASSAGRLANTGELFF.

The chain links TRBV6-5 to TRBJ2-2; D is unclear. The CDR3 consists of 13 residues. V shed 8 bases and J shed 5 bases, with 12 bases lying between them. Germline loops: CDR1 MNHEY, CDR2 SVGAGI. For the CDR3, the DNA is TGTGCCAGCTCCCGAGACCGGACCGGGGAGCTGTTTTTT. This encodes CASSRDRTGELFF.

This clone was seen just once. The DNA of the CDR3 is TGTGCCAGTAGCTTACAGGGCTGGAGCAATCAGCCCCAGCATTTT. It codes for CASSLQGWSNQPQHF. This chain uses TRBV19 with TRBJ1-5; D is possibly TRBD1 (6 bases). The CDR3 loop spans 15 amino acids. Germline V gene lookup returns CDR1 LNHDA and CDR2 SQIVND (reference sequence). V gave up 6 bases and J gave up 1 base, with 13 bases separating them. The whole variable domain, filled in from reference TRBV19 and TRBJ1-5, reads DGGITQSPKYLFRKEGQNVTLSCEQNLNHDAMYWYRQDPGQGLRLIYYSQIVNDFQKGDIAEGYSVSREKKESFPLTVTSAQKNPTAFYLCASSLQGWSNQPQHFGDGTRLSIL.

The V and J genes are TRBV11-2 and TRBJ1-4; 8 nucleotides match TRBD1. The CDR3 sequence is 15 residues long. Germline values: CDR1 SGHAT, CDR2 FQNNGV. V lost 4 bases to trimming and J lost 4 bases; unmatched junction nucleotides: 5. The CDR3 reads CASSSGQGNNEKLFF. The DNA of the CDR3 is TGTGCCAGCAGCTCCGGACAGGGCAATAATGAAAAACTGTTTTTT.

The chain uses TRBV2 and TRBJ2-5; no reliable D call. The CDR3 sequence is 13 residues long. Trimming removed 10 bases at V and 2 bases at J, with 14 bases between. Germline lookup yields CDR1 SNHLY and CDR2 FYNNEI. The CDR3 nucleotides are TGTGCCACACAACACGGCGATCAAGAGACCCAGTACTTC. This sequence encodes CATQHGDQETQYF.

The chain carries TRBV30 and TRBJ2-7; 8 nucleotides line up with TRBD1. V shed 5 bases and J 6 bases; nucleotides not matched to a gene: 6. This CDR3 contains 12 residues. CDR1 GTSNPN and CDR2 SVGIG come from the germline V gene (reference sequence). This chain's CDR3 is CAWGTGGTEQYF. CDR3 nucleotides: TGTGCCTGGGGGACAGGAGGAACCGAGCAGTACTTC.

This clone appeared many times. This chain's CDR3 is CASSFLDRERQPQHF. The DNA of the CDR3 is TGTGCCAGCAGTTTCCTCGACAGGGAACGTCAGCCCCAGCATTTT. The gene calls are TRBV28 and TRBJ1-5, with TRBD1 matching 7 bases. The germline gives CDR1 MDHEN, CDR2 SYDVKM. Trimming at V came to 3 bases and at J to 6 bases, leaving 8 bases not matched to a gene. The CDR3 runs 15 residues.

The CDR3 protein is CASSRTQRNTEAFF. Written as DNA, the CDR3 is TGTGCCAGCAGCCGAACACAGAGGAACACTGAAGCTTTCTTT. The J gene is TRBJ1-1, the V gene TRBV7-9, with no clear D. The V gene lost 5 bases and the J gene lost 1 base, with 11 bases spanning the gap. Germline V gives CDR1 SEHNR, CDR2 FQNEAQ (reference sequence). This CDR3 has 14 residues.

The V call is TRBV5-8, the J call TRBJ1-2, with a possible D match to TRBD1 (6 bases). The CDR3 loop spans 14 amino acids. V lost 0 bases and J lost 6, with 12 bases in between. Germline V gene data show CDR1 as SGHTS and CDR2 as YDEGEE. CDR3 in DNA: TGTGCCAGCAGCTTGGATCTGGGGGCTGATGGCTACACCTTC. This gives the protein CASSLDLGADGYTF.

This chain joins TRBV12-3 or TRBV12-4 and TRBJ2-3, with TRBD2 matching over 7 bases. CDR3 length equals 11 residues. The ends lost 5 bases at V and 9 bases at J; junction bases unmatched: 2. In nucleotides, the CDR3 is TGTGCCAGCAGTAGCGGGATGACGCAGTATTTT. Its protein is CASSSGMTQYF.

The chain couples TRBV2 to TRBJ2-5; weak D call: TRBD1 (6 bases). With 5 bases removed from V and 2 bases from J, the gap between germline ends came to 15 bases. Germline CDR1 reads SNHLY; CDR2 reads FYNNEI. The CDR3 totals 15 residues. CDR3 in amino acids: CASSKGTGQQETQYF. The CDR3 DNA reads TGTGCCAGCAGTAAGGGAACCGGACAGCAAGAGACCCAGTACTTC.

The chain has TRBV19 and TRBJ1-5; D remains ambiguous. Germline CDR1 reads LNHDA; CDR2 reads SQIVND (reference sequence). CDR3 size: 16 residues. Trimming removed 1 base from V and 3 bases from J, with 13 bases in between. The CDR3, as DNA: TGTGCCAGTAGTATAGGCCCGGGTATGTACAATCAGCCCCAGCATTTT. It yields the protein CASSIGPGMYNQPQHF.

This clone was recorded a few times. The rearrangement joins TRBV19 to TRBJ1-5, with no clear D. The CDR3 loop spans 15 amino acids. In germline, CDR1 is LNHDA, CDR2 SQIVND (reference sequence). V dropped 6 bases and J dropped 0 bases, with 12 bases sitting between them. Here the CDR3 reads CASRTTAYSNQPQHF. CDR3 nucleotides: TGTGCCAGTAGGACCACAGCTTATAGCAATCAGCCCCAGCATTTT. Full variable domain (rest looked up from reference TRBV19 and TRBJ1-5): DGGITQSPKYLFRKEGQNVTLSCEQNLNHDAMYWYRQDPGQGLRLIYYSQIVNDFQKGDIAEGYSVSREKKESFPLTVTSAQKNPTAFYLCASRTTAYSNQPQHFGDGTRLSIL.

This clone was observed once. The CDR3 DNA reads TGTGCCAGCAGTTTAGCGCCAAACTATGGCTACACCTTC. It encodes CASSLAPNYGYTF. This sequence joins TRBV12-3 or TRBV12-4 and TRBJ1-2; D is undetermined. CDR3 length: 13 residues. V lost 0 bases to trimming and J lost 2 bases, with 4 bases between them.

This chain links TRBV6-5 with TRBJ2-2; TRBD1 agrees at 8 bases. Trimming removed 6 bases from V and 4 bases from J; junction bases left unmatched: 4. This CDR3 comprises 14 residues. Germline lookup yields CDR1 MNHEY and CDR2 SVGAGI. CDR3 loop: CASRRTGTTGELFF. The CDR3 nucleotides are TGTGCCAGCAGGAGGACAGGGACCACCGGGGAGCTGTTTTTT.